This TCR beta chain was identified during a study of T cells in Graves' hyperthyroidism and ophthalmopathy. RNA transcripts were the template for amplifying TCR beta CDR3 regions. During a first-round RT-PCR of the TCR CDR3, the HTBI primer set was used. TCRdb re-analysed the multiplex PCR reads in MiXCR, keeping a single row per CDR3 protein. The sample lists more than 500,000 distinct CDR3 sequences, about 16% occurring once. Study-level findings and limits: Model predictions of ophthalmopathy came a median around 6.5 months before onset.

CDR1 is MNHEY, CDR2 SVGEGT, per germline. The CDR3 length is 18 residues. V lost 2 bases and J lost 0; bases outside the gene matches: 8. Note on this clonotype: The antigen is not known.

Uncontrolled infection, other autoimmune disease, pregnancy or lactation barred patients from enrollment. Together with thyroid ultrasound, orbital computed tomography, serum thyroxine and TRAb, clinical symptoms were used for diagnoses. The TCR originated in a woman aged 25 to 39 with Graves' ophthalmopathy. The chain has TRBV6-2 or TRBV6-3 and TRBJ2-2; 8 positions match TRBD1. Sequenced: blood. In nucleotides, the CDR3 is TGTGCCAGCAGTTACCCGCGGGACAGGATCTCGAACACCGGGGAGCTGTTTTTT. Translated: CASSYPRDRISNTGELFF.